Shown below are 3 T cell receptor beta chains from a single sample sequenced in a study of blood T cell repertoires in COVID-19. This table comes from immunoSEQ multiplex PCR, and its TCRdb copy is limited to in-frame clones, with some not included. Among some 170,000 clones listed, about 75% were seen once. The sequencing input was peripheral blood. The source is a woman in her forties or fifties with active or convalescent COVID-19.

A single count supports this clone. CDR3: CASSQDYRGGEKLFF. DNA for the CDR3: TGCGCCAGCAGCCAAGATTACAGGGGGGGAGAAAAACTGTTTTTT. This rearrangement joins TRBV4-3 to TRBJ1-4; 8 bases agree with TRBD1. The CDR3 spans 15 residues. V lost 0 bases, J lost 8 bases, and 5 bases stayed unmatched. CDR1 is LGHNA and CDR2 is YSLEER in the germline V gene.

The V gene is TRBV28, the J gene TRBJ1-1, with D tentatively TRBD1 (5 bases). The CDR3 sequence is 16 residues long. Germline V gene lookup returns CDR1 MDHEN and CDR2 SYDVKM. Trimming took off 6 bases at V and 1 base at J, with 18 bases between the two ends. Here the CDR3 reads CASSLVGATKNTEAFF. As DNA, the CDR3 is TGTGCCAGCAGCTTGGTTGGGGCGACCAAGAACACTGAAGCTTTCTTT.

V usage is TRBV24-1 and J usage is TRBJ1-1; D perhaps matches TRBD1 (6 bases). CDR3 length: 15 residues. V dropped 3 bases and J dropped 4 bases, with 14 bases sitting between them. Germline values: CDR1 KGHDR, CDR2 SFDVKD. The CDR3 loop is CATSDSAGVTTEAFF. The CDR3 DNA sequence: TGTGCCACCAGTGATAGCGCAGGGGTTACCACTGAAGCTTTCTTT.